This record concerns one TCR beta chain sequence. Its matching antigen is unknown. 13 Jbeta primers and 60 Vbeta primers were used for the PCR. The assay was immunoSEQ multiplex PCR, and TCRdb's table has in-frame clones only and misses some. Of over 100,000 clones in the sample, 65% to 75% were seen once. There are 15 residues in the CDR3. V lost 0 bases, J lost 0 bases, and 9 bases lay in between. Germline V lookup: CDR1 GTSNPN, CDR2 SVGIG (reference sequence). The record originates from a study of cytomegalovirus exposure and HLA in healthy donors. Points from the study as a whole: Most TCR beta V segments were productive about 87% or about 30% of the time in an earlier analysis.

The sample consisted of PBMCs. This clonotype was sampled from a man aged 25 to 45 in good health and CMV-seropositive. The chain combines TRBV30 with TRBJ1-3; no reliable D call. In DNA form, the CDR3 reads TGTGCCTGGAGTGTTGACTTGGTCTCTGGAAACACCATATATTTT. Translation gives CAWSVDLVSGNTIYF.